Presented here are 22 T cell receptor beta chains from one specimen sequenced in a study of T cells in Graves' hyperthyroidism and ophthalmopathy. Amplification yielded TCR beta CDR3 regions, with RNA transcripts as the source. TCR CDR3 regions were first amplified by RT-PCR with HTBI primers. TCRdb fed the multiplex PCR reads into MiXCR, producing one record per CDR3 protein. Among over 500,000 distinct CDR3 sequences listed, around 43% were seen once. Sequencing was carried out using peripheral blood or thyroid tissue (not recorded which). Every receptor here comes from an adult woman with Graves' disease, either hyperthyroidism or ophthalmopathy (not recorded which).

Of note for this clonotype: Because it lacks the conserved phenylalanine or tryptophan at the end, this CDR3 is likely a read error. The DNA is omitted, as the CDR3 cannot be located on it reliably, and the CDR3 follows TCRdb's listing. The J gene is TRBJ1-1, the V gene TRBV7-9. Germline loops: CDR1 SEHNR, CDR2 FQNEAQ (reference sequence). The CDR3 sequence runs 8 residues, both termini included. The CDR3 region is CASSLAHS.

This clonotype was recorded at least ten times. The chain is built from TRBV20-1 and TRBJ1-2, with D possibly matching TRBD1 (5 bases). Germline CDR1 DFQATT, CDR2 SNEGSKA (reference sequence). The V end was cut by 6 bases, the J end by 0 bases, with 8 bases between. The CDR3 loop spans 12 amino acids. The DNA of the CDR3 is TGCAGTGCGGGGCCGGCTAACTATGGCTACACCTTC. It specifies CSAGPANYGYTF.

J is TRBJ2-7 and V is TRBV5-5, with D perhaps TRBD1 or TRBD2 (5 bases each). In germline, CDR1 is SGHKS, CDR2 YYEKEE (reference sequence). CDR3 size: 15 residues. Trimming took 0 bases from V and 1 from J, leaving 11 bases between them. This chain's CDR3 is CASSLVGVGSYEQYF. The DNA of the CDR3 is TGTGCCAGCAGCTTGGTGGGGGTAGGGTCCTACGAGCAGTACTTC.

CDR3 region: CASSLSPPEETQYF. The CDR3 DNA reads TGTGCCAGCAGTTTGAGTCCCCCTGAAGAGACCCAGTACTTC. The chain has TRBV2 and TRBJ2-5, with D unresolved. The CDR3 covers 14 residues. Trimming stripped 5 bases from V and 3 bases from J, with 13 bases between. CDR1 and CDR2 (germline): SNHLY, FYNNEI.

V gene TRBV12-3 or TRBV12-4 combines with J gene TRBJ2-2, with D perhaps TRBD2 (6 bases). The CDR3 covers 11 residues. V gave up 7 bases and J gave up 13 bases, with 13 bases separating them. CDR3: CASTSTEGLFF. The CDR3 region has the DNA TGTGCCAGCACGTCCACGGAGGGGCTGTTTTTT.

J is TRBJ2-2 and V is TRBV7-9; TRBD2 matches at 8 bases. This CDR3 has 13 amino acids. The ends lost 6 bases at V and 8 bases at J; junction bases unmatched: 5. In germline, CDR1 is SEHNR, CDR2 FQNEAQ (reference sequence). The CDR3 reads CASSATGGGELFF. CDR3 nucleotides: TGTGCCAGCAGTGCTACGGGAGGGGGGGAGCTGTTTTTT.

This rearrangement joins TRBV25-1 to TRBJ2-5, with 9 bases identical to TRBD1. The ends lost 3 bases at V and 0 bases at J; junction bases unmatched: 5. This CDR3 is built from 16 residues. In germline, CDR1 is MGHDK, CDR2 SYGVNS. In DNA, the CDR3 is TGTGCCAGCAGTGATCCGACAGGGGGATACCAAGAGACCCAGTACTTC. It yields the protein CASSDPTGGYQETQYF. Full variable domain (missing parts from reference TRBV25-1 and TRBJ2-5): EADIYQTPRYLVIGTGKKITLECSQTMGHDKMYWYQQDPGMELHLIHYSYGVNSTEKGDLSSESTVSRIRTEHFPLTLESARPSHTSQYLCASSDPTGGYQETQYFGPGTRLLVL.

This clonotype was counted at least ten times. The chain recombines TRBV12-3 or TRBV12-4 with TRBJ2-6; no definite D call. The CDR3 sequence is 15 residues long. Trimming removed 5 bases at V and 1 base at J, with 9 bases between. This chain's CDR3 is CASSPHPSGANVLTF. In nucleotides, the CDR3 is TGTGCCAGCAGTCCTCATCCGTCTGGGGCCAACGTCCTGACTTTC.

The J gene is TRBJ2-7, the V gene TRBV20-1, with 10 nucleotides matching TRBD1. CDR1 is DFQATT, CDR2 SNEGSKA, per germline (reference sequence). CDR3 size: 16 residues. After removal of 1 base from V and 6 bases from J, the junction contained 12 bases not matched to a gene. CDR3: CSARVTLETGGGEQYF. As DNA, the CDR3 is TGCAGTGCTAGAGTGACGTTGGAGACAGGGGGCGGCGAGCAGTACTTC.

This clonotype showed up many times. The CDR3 loop is CASSLIGQMNTEAFF. CDR3 sequence (DNA): TGTGCCAGCAGCTTGATCGGACAGATGAACACTGAAGCTTTCTTT. The chain couples TRBV5-4 to TRBJ1-1; TRBD1 might be the D (6 bases). There are 15 residues in the CDR3. Germline CDR1 SGHNT, CDR2 YYREEE (reference sequence). V was shortened by 1 base and J by 0 bases, with 10 bases between the two germline ends.

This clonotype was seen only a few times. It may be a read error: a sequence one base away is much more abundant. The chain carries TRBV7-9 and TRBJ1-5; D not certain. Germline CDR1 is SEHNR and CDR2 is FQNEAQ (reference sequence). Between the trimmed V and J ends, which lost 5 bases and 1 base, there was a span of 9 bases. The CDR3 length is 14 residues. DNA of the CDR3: TGTGCCAGCAGCCACCGGGGAAGCAATCAGCCCCAGCATTTT. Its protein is CASSHRGSNQPQHF. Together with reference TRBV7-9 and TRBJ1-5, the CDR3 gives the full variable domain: DTGVSQNPRHKITKRGQNVTFRCDPISEHNRLYWYRQTLGQGPEFLTYFQNEAQLEKSRLLSDRFSAERPKGSFSTLEIQRTEQGDSAMYLCASSHRGSNQPQHFGDGTRLSIL.

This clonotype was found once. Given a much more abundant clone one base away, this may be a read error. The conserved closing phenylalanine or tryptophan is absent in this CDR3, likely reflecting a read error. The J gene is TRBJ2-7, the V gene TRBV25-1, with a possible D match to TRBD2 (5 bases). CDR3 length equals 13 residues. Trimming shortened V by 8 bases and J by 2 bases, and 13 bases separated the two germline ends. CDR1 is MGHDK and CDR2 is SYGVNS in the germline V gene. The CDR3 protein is CASRDSMTYEQYL. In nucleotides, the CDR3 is TGTGCCAGCCGGGATTCTATGACCTACGAGCAGTACCTC.

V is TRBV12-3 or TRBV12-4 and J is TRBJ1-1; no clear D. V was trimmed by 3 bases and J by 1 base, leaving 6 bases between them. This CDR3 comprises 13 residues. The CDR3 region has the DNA TGTGCCAGCAGTTTCGACCCGAACACTGAAGCTTTCTTT. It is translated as CASSFDPNTEAFF.

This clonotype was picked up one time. The CDR3 bases are TGTGCCAGTAGTGGGAGAGCTACGGGGTCACCCCTCCACTTT. It specifies CASSGRATGSPLHF. The chain has TRBV19 and TRBJ1-6, with no clear D. V dropped 5 bases and J dropped 10 bases, with 15 bases sitting between them. Germline V gene data show CDR1 as LNHDA and CDR2 as SQIVND (reference sequence). The CDR3 spans 14 residues.

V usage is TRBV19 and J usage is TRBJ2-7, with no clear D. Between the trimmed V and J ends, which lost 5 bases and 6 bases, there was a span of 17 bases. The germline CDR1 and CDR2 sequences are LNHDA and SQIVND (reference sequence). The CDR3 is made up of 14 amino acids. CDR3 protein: CASSVSRGDGEQYF. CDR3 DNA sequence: TGTGCCAGTAGTGTTAGCCGCGGAGACGGCGAGCAGTACTTC.

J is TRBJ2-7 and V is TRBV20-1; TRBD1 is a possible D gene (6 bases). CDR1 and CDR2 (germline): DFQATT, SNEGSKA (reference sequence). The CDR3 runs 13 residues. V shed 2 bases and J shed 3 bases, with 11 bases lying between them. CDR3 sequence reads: CSARRGQFYEQYF. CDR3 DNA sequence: TGCAGTGCTAGACGTGGACAGTTCTACGAGCAGTACTTC.

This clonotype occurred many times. The CDR3 loop is CASSLTGAQYF. The CDR3 DNA reads TGTGCCAGCAGTTTAACGGGGGCCCAGTACTTC. V and J are TRBV12-3 or TRBV12-4 and TRBJ2-5; D might be TRBD2 (6 bases). This CDR3 is built from 11 residues. V was pared by 2 bases and J by 9 bases, with 7 bases between.

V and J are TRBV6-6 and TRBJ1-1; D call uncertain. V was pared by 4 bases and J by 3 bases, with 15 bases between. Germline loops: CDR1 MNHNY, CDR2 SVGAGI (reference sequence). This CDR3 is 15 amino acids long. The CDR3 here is CASSLRTGVDTEAFF. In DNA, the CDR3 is TGTGCCAGCAGTTTAAGGACGGGAGTGGACACTGAAGCTTTCTTT.

CDR3 DNA sequence: TGTGCCAGCAGCGGACAGGGGCGGCGTCAGCCCCAGCATTTT. Translated, it gives CASSGQGRRQPQHF. This chain joins TRBV2 and TRBJ1-5, with 9 bases matching TRBD1. V lost 6 bases, J lost 6 bases, and 6 bases stayed unmatched. CDR1 is SNHLY, CDR2 FYNNEI, per germline. CDR3 length equals 14 residues. Filled out from reference TRBV2 and TRBJ1-5, the complete variable domain reads EPEVTQTPSHQVTQMGQEVILRCVPISNHLYFYWYRQILGQKVEFLVSFYNNEISEKSEIFDDQFSVERPDGSNFTLKIRSTKLEDSAMYFCASSGQGRRQPQHFGDGTRLSIL.

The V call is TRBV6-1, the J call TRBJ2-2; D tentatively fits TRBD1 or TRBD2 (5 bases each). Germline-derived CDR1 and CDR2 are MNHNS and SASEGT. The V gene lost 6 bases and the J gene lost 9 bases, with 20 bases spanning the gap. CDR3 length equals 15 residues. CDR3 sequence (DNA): TGTGCCAGCAGCCCCACCGGGACGGAAGGCTGGGAGCTGTTTTTT. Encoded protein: CASSPTGTEGWELFF.

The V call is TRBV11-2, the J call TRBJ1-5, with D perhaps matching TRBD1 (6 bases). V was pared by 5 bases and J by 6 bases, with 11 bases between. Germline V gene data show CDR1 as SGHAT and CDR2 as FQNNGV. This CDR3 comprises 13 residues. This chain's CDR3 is CASSNDRSQPQHF. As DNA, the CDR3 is TGTGCCAGCAGCAATGACAGGTCTCAGCCCCAGCATTTT.

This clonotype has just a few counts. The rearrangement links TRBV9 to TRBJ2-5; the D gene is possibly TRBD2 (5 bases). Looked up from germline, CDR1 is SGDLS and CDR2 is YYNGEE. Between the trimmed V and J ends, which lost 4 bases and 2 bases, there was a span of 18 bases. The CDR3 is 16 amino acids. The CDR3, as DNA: TGTGCCAGCAGCACTTCGGGGATACGGAAACAAGAGACCCAGTACTTC. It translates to CASSTSGIRKQETQYF.